There are a few counts of the clone carrying this T cell receptor (beta chain). This sample was included in a study of T cells after somatic rescue of genetic block. TCRdb keeps only in-frame clones here, not all; method: immunoSEQ multiplex PCR. Of about 6,800 clones listed, about 86% were seen once; the top ten hold roughly 26%. CDR3 length: 13 residues. The germline V and J ends were trimmed by 6 bases and 8 bases, with 13 bases remaining between them. Germline CDR1 reads MDHEN; CDR2 reads SYDVKM. The chain employs TRBV28 and TRBJ1-4, with D maybe TRBD1 (6 bases). Material: peripheral blood mononuclear cells (PBMCs). The TCR sequence derives from a boy under 18. CDR3 coding DNA: TGTGCCAGCAGAAGGGGGGCGGGGGAAAAACTGTTTTTT. Its translation: CASRRGAGEKLFF.